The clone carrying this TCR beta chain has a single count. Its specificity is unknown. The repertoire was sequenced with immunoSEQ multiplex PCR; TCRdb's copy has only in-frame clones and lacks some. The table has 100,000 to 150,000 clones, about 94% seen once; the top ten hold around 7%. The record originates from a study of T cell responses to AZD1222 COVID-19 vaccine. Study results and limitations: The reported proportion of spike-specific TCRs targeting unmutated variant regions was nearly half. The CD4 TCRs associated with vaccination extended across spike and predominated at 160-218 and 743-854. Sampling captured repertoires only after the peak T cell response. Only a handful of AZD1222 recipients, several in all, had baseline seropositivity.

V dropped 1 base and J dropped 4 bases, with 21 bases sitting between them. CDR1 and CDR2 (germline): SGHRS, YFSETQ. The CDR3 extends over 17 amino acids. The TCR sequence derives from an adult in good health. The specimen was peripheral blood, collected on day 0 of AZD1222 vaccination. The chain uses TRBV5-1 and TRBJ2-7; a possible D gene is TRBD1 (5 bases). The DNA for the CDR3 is TGCGCCAGCAGCTTGCGTTCGACGGCGGCCAAGGGGTACGAGCAGTACTTC. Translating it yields CASSLRSTAAKGYEQYF.